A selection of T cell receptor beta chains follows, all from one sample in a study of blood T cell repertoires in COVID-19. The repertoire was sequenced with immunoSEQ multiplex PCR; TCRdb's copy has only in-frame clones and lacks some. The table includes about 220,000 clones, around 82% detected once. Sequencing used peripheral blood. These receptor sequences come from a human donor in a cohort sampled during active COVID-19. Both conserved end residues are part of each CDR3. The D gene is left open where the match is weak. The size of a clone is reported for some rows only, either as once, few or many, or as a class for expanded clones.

DNA: TGTGCCAGCAGCCCCTCTATTGCAGGGGCGGCCCAAGAGACCCAGTACTTC
CDR3: CASSPSIAGAAQETQYF
D: .
size: .
V: TRBV7-6
J: TRBJ2-5

DNA: TGCGCCAGCACCCCGGGACATAACTATGGCTACACCTTC
CDR3: CASTPGHNYGYTF
D: .
size: few
V: TRBV5-1
J: TRBJ1-2

DNA: TGTGCCAGCACCCCTCCGGGGGTCTATGGCTACACCTTC
CDR3: CASTPPGVYGYTF
D: .
size: few
V: TRBV28
J: TRBJ1-2

DNA: TGTGCCAGCAGCCAAGACAGGGTTCGACAGCCCCAGCATTTT
CDR3: CASSQDRVRQPQHF
D: .
size: .
V: TRBV3-1/TRBV3-2
J: TRBJ1-5

DNA: TGTGCCAGCAGCTCAGTGGGACAGTCGAACACTGAAGCTTTCTTT
CDR3: CASSSVGQSNTEAFF
D: TRBD1
size: .
V: TRBV7-2
J: TRBJ1-1

DNA: TGTGCCAGCAGCCCCCAACTAGCGGAGGGTCTCGGGGAGCTGTTTTTT
CDR3: CASSPQLAEGLGELFF
D: TRBD2
size: .
V: TRBV5-4
J: TRBJ2-2

DNA: TGTGCCAGCAGCTCAAGCGGGGGGGCTTACACAGATACGCAGTATTTT
CDR3: CASSSSGGAYTDTQYF
D: TRBD2
size: .
V: TRBV7-3
J: TRBJ2-3

DNA: TGCGCCAGCAGCTTGGATCAGGGGGCTAGCGACGAGCAGTACTTC
CDR3: CASSLDQGASDEQYF
D: TRBD1
size: few
V: TRBV5-1
J: TRBJ2-7

DNA: TGTGCCAGCAGCCAACCGGACAGGGATGAAAACTATGGCTACACCTTC
CDR3: CASSQPDRDENYGYTF
D: TRBD1
size: .
V: TRBV4-2
J: TRBJ1-2

DNA: TGTGCCAGCAGTTTACTGTCCGAGCAGTACTTC
CDR3: CASSLLSEQYF
D: .
size: .
V: TRBV12-3/TRBV12-4
J: TRBJ2-7

DNA: TGTGCCAGCAGCGTGGGACAGGGGATTCAGCCCCAGCATTTT
CDR3: CASSVGQGIQPQHF
D: TRBD1
size: few
V: TRBV2
J: TRBJ1-5

DNA: TGTGCCACCAGCGGACATAATTCTGACGAGCAGTACTTC
CDR3: CATSGHNSDEQYF
D: .
size: once
V: TRBV24-1
J: TRBJ2-7

DNA: TGTGCCAGCAGCTTGACAGGGGAGGGGACTGAAGCTTTCTTT
CDR3: CASSLTGEGTEAFF
D: TRBD1
size: .
V: TRBV11-2
J: TRBJ1-1

DNA: TGTGCCAGCAGTTTATGGCAGGGGGCTGTCACCGGGGAGCTGTTTTTT
CDR3: CASSLWQGAVTGELFF
D: TRBD1
size: .
V: TRBV27
J: TRBJ2-2

DNA: TGTGCCAGCAGCTCCCCCAATCTAAGGGGAGGAAAACTGTTTTTT
CDR3: CASSSPNLRGGKLFF
D: .
size: .
V: TRBV7-2
J: TRBJ1-4

DNA: TGTGCCAGTAGTATAGGAAGAGTCGCGCTCACCGGGGAGCTGTTTTTT
CDR3: CASSIGRVALTGELFF
D: .
size: few
V: TRBV19
J: TRBJ2-2

DNA: TGTGCCAGCAGCCAAGCTGCGGGGGGTGAAAAACTGTTTTTT
CDR3: CASSQAAGGEKLFF
D: .
size: .
V: TRBV3-1/TRBV3-2
J: TRBJ1-4

DNA: TGCGCCAGCAGCTTGGGGGCGACCAGGGACGAGCAGTACTTC
CDR3: CASSLGATRDEQYF
D: .
size: few
V: TRBV5-1
J: TRBJ2-7

DNA: TGTGCCAGCAGCTTAGCGCGCGATCTCTCTGGAAACACCATATATTTT
CDR3: CASSLARDLSGNTIYF
D: .
size: .
V: TRBV7-2
J: TRBJ1-3

DNA: TGCAGCGTTGAAGCACAGGGGCACTATGGCTACACCTTC
CDR3: CSVEAQGHYGYTF
D: TRBD1
size: few
V: TRBV29-1
J: TRBJ1-2

DNA: TGTGCCAGCTCGGGGCAGGGGACGAACACCGGGGAGCTGTTTTTT
CDR3: CASSGQGTNTGELFF
D: .
size: .
V: TRBV2
J: TRBJ2-2

DNA: TGCGCCAGCAGCCATGAATTGCGCGGAAGCACAGATACGCAGTATTTT
CDR3: CASSHELRGSTDTQYF
D: .
size: .
V: TRBV4-1
J: TRBJ2-3

DNA: TGTGCCAGCAGCGTGGACCCAGGGGGATCTGGAAACACCATATATTTT
CDR3: CASSVDPGGSGNTIYF
D: TRBD1
size: .
V: TRBV9
J: TRBJ1-3

DNA: TGTGCCAGTAGAGTAGCGGGAGGGCCCTTGTACAATGAGCAGTTCTTC
CDR3: CASRVAGGPLYNEQFF
D: TRBD2
size: .
V: TRBV19
J: TRBJ2-1

DNA: TGTGCCAGCAGTTATCTCAGGGGGCGCGATGTCTCCTTC
CDR3: CASSYLRGRDVSF
D: TRBD1
size: few
V: TRBV6-5
J: TRBJ2-7

DNA: TGTGCCAGCAGTTCCGACAGGGGTCTGGGAGGCTACACCTTC
CDR3: CASSSDRGLGGYTF
D: TRBD1
size: .
V: TRBV6-5
J: TRBJ1-2

DNA: TGTGCCAGTAGTATTGGGGGGGCTTACCTGAACACCGGGGAGCTGTTTTTT
CDR3: CASSIGGAYLNTGELFF
D: .
size: .
V: TRBV19
J: TRBJ2-2

DNA: TGTGCCAGCAGCGGGGGACCAACTGAGTCCATTCAGTACTTC
CDR3: CASSGGPTESIQYF
D: .
size: .
V: TRBV6-5
J: TRBJ2-4

DNA: TGTGCCAGCCAGCTGGGAGTCACGGACGAGCAGTACTTC
CDR3: CASQLGVTDEQYF
D: .
size: .
V: TRBV14
J: TRBJ2-7

DNA: TGTGCCACCCACATAAAACAGGGTGGGAACACTGAAGCTTTCTTT
CDR3: CATHIKQGGNTEAFF
D: .
size: few
V: TRBV6-4
J: TRBJ1-1

DNA: TGTGCCAGTTCATTACCGGGGACTAGCGGGAGAAATGAGCAGTTCTTC
CDR3: CASSLPGTSGRNEQFF
D: TRBD2
size: .
V: TRBV19
J: TRBJ2-1

DNA: TGTGCCAGCAGCCCGGGGACTAGCGCCCACGAGCAGTACTTC
CDR3: CASSPGTSAHEQYF
D: TRBD2
size: .
V: TRBV9
J: TRBJ2-7

DNA: TGCAGTGCTCGTGTCAGACAAAATCAGCCCCAGCATTTT
CDR3: CSARVRQNQPQHF
D: .
size: .
V: TRBV20-1
J: TRBJ1-5

DNA: TGCGCCAGCAGCCTACGGACAAGTAAGAACACTGAAGCTTTCTTT
CDR3: CASSLRTSKNTEAFF
D: .
size: .
V: TRBV5-1
J: TRBJ1-1

DNA: TGTGCCAGCTCAACAGCAGGGGCCTACGCGCAGTACTTC
CDR3: CASSTAGAYAQYF
D: .
size: few
V: TRBV18
J: TRBJ2-7

DNA: TGTGCCAGCAGCACCTCCCGGGGTTCCTACAATGAGCAGTTCTTC
CDR3: CASSTSRGSYNEQFF
D: .
size: .
V: TRBV7-2
J: TRBJ2-1

DNA: TGTGCCAGCAGTTTAATGCCAGACCCCGGGGGAGATACGCAGTATTTT
CDR3: CASSLMPDPGGDTQYF
D: .
size: .
V: TRBV6-5
J: TRBJ2-3

DNA: TGCGCCAGCAGCCAGATCCCCAGACAGGGCCATAATTCACCCCTCCACTTT
CDR3: CASSQIPRQGHNSPLHF
D: TRBD1
size: .
V: TRBV4-1
J: TRBJ1-6

DNA: TGTGCCATCAGTGAGTCAAGGCAGGGCACTGAAGCTTTCTTT
CDR3: CAISESRQGTEAFF
D: .
size: .
V: TRBV10-3
J: TRBJ1-1

DNA: TGCGCCAGCAGCCAAGAGGCGGGAAGGAACTACAATGAGCAGTTCTTC
CDR3: CASSQEAGRNYNEQFF
D: .
size: .
V: TRBV4-1
J: TRBJ2-1

DNA: TGTGCCAGCAGCCAAACCGGGGGTGACACTGGCGGAGAAAAACTGTTTTTT
CDR3: CASSQTGGDTGGEKLFF
D: .
size: few
V: TRBV4-2
J: TRBJ1-4

DNA: TGTGCCAGCAGCTTACTTTACGAGGGCTATGAGCAGTTCTTC
CDR3: CASSLLYEGYEQFF
D: .
size: .
V: TRBV11-1
J: TRBJ2-1

DNA: TGCAGCGTTGAAGGTGGGACAGGGGGCATCTACGAGCAGTACTTC
CDR3: CSVEGGTGGIYEQYF
D: TRBD1
size: .
V: TRBV29-1
J: TRBJ2-7

DNA: TGTGCCAGCTCACCGCAGACAGGGAGCCTCCTCAAGGTGCAGTTCTTC
CDR3: CASSPQTGSLLKVQFF
D: TRBD1
size: once
V: TRBV18
J: TRBJ2-1

DNA: TGTGCCTGGAGTATGGTGGCAGGGGGAGAGACCCAGTACTTC
CDR3: CAWSMVAGGETQYF
D: TRBD1
size: .
V: TRBV30
J: TRBJ2-5

DNA: TGTGCCTGGAGGAGGCAGGGGAATGAAAAACTGTTTTTT
CDR3: CAWRRQGNEKLFF
D: .
size: .
V: TRBV30
J: TRBJ1-4

DNA: TGTGCCAGCAGCTTATGGGACAGGAGCACAGATACGCAGTATTTT
CDR3: CASSLWDRSTDTQYF
D: TRBD1
size: .
V: TRBV7-9
J: TRBJ2-3

DNA: TGTGCCAGCAGTACGAAACAGGGCGTCGAAAAACTGTTTTTT
CDR3: CASSTKQGVEKLFF
D: .
size: .
V: TRBV28
J: TRBJ1-4

DNA: TGTGCCACCAGTGACCCCGCCGGGACTTCTAGCACAGATACGCAGTATTTT
CDR3: CATSDPAGTSSTDTQYF
D: .
size: .
V: TRBV24-1
J: TRBJ2-3